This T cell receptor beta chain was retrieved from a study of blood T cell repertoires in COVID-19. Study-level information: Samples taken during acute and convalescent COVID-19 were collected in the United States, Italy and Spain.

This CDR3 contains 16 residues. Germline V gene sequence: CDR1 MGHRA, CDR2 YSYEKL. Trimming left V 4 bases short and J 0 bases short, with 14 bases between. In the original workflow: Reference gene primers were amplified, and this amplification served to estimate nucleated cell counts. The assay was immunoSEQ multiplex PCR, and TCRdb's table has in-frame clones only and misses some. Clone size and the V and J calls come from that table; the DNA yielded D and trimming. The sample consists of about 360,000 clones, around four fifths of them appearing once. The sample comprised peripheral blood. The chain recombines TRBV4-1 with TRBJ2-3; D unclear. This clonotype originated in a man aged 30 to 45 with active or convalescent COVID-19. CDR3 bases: TGCGCCAGCAGCCCCAGAGGAGTATCTAGCACAGATACGCAGTATTTT. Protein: CASSPRGVSSTDTQYF.